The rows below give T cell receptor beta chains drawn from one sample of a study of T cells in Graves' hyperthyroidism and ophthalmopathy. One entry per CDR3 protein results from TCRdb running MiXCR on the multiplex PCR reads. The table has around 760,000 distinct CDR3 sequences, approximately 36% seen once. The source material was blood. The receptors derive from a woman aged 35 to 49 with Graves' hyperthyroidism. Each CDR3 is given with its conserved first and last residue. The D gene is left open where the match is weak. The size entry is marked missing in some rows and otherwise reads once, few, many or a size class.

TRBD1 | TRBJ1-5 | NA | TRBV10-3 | TGTGCCATCAGTAAGACAGGGGGCGGGAGTCAGCCCCAGCATTTT | CAISKTGGGSQPQHF
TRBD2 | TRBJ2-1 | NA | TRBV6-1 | TGTGCCAGCAGTGAACTAGCGGGCGGGTCGGATGAGCAGTTCTTC | CASSELAGGSDEQFF
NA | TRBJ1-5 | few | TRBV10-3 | TGTGCCAGCAGTGAACAGGCGGGGAATCAGCCCCAGCATTTT | CASSEQAGNQPQHF
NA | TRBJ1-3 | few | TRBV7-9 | TGTGCCAGCAGCTTAGACGGCTTCATTCTCTCTGGAAACACCATATATTTT | CASSLDGFILSGNTIYF
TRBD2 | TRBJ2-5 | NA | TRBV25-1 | TGTGCCAGCAGTGGGACTAGCGGGCTTCGCGAAGAGACCCAGTACTTC | CASSGTSGLREETQYF
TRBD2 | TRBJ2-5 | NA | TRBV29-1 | TGCAGCTTAGGAGCGGGGGGCAGGGAGACCCAGTACTTC | CSLGAGGRETQYF
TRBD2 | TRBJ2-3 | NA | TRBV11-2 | TGTGCCAGCAGCCCACTAGCGGAGCGCACAGATACGCAGTATTTT | CASSPLAERTDTQYF
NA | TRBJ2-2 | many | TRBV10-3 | TGTGCCATCAGTGAGTCGAAGCTACCGAACACCGGGGAGCTGTTTTTT | CAISESKLPNTGELFF
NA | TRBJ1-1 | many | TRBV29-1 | TGCAGCGTTGAAGGGAGTTTGGGTGAAGCTTTCTTT | CSVEGSLGEAFF
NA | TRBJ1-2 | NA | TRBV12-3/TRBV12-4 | TGTGCCAGCAGTTTAGCTACGAGGGACCCTTATGGCTACACCTTC | CASSLATRDPYGYTF
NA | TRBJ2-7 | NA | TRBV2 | TGTGCCAGCAGTCCCACCTGGGGCCCCTACGAGCAGTACTTC | CASSPTWGPYEQYF
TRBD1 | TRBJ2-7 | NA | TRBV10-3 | TGTGCCAGCGAGAGACAGGGGGAGACCTACGAGCAGTACTTC | CASERQGETYEQYF
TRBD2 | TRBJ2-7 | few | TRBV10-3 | TGTGCCAGCAGAAAACTTAGCGGGGGACCCTACGAGCAGTACTTC | CASRKLSGGPYEQYF
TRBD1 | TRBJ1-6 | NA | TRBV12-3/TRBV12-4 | TGTGCCAGCAGAGGACAGGGAGGGAATTCACCCCTCCACTTT | CASRGQGGNSPLHF
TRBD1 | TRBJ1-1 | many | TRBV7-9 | TGTGCCAGCACTGGACAGGGAACGAACACTGAAGCTTTCTTT | CASTGQGTNTEAFF
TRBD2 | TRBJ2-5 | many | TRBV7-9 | TGTGCCAGCAGCGCCTCCGGGACTAGCGGGAGAGGGACCCAGTACTTC | CASSASGTSGRGTQYF
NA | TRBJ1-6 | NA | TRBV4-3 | TGCGCCAGCAGCGAGACAAAAGCACTTAATTCACCCCTCCACTTT | CASSETKALNSPLHF
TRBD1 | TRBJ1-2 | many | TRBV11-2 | TGTGCCAGCAGCCAGGGGGCCGACACCTTC | CASSQGADTF
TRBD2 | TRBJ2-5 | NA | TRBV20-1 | TGCAGTGCGAGGCTAGCGGGGCTGCAAGAGACCCAGTACTTC | CSARLAGLQETQYF
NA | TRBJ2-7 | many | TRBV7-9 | TGTGCCAGCAGCTGGTCCGGGATGAGCTCCTACGAGCAGTACTTC | CASSWSGMSSYEQYF
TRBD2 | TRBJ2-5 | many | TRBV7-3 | TGTGCCAGCAGCTCTACTAGCGGCCTCCAAGAGACCCAGTACTTC | CASSSTSGLQETQYF
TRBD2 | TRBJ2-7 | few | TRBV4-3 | TGCGCCAGCAGCCCCCGGGGAGAGCGGGAGGGCCTACTACGTTTC | CASSPRGEREGLLRF
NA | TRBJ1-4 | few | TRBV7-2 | TGTGCCAGCAGCTTTACAGGGTGGGGGGCCATTAATGAAAAACTGTTTTTT | CASSFTGWGAINEKLFF
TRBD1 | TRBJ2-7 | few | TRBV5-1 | TGCGCCAGCAGCGCCGGGACAGGGATTCCCTACGAGCAGTACTTC | CASSAGTGIPYEQYF
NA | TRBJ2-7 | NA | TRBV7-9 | TGTGCCAGCAGCTCTGGAGGGCAGGGGAGTTCCTACGAGCAGTACTTC | CASSSGGQGSSYEQYF
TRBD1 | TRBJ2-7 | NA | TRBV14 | TGTGCCAGCAGTCAACCGGGACAGGGGGCAGAAGAGCAGTACTTC | CASSQPGQGAEEQYF
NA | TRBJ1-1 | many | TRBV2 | TGTGCCAGCAGTGGGGGGTCCACTGAAGCTTTCTTT | CASSGGSTEAFF
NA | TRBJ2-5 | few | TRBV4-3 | TGCGCCAGCAGCCAAAGAACAGGGAAGGCCGAGACCCAGTACTTC | CASSQRTGKAETQYF
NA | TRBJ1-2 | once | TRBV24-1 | TGTGCCACCAGTGAGACAGACGGTATCTATGGCTACACCTTC | CATSETDGIYGYTF
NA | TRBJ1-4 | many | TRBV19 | TGTGCCAGTAGTTTTTACCGGTCGACGATGAGTAATGAAAAACTGTTTTTT | CASSFYRSTMSNEKLFF
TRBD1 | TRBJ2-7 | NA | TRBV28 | TGTGCCAGCAGTTTGGGCAGGGGGCGATCCTACGAGCAGTACTTC | CASSLGRGRSYEQYF
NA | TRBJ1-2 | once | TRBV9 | TGTGCCAGCAGCGTAGACATGAGTGGCTACACCTTC | CASSVDMSGYTF
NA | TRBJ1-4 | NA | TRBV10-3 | TGTGCCATCAGTGGGGGGGGGGCGTTGGATGAAAAACTGTTTTTT | CAISGGGALDEKLFF
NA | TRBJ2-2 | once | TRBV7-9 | TGTGCCAGCAGCCTAGACAGTTACGGGGAGCTGTTTTTT | CASSLDSYGELFF
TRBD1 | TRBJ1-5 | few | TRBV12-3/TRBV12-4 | TGTGCCAGCAGTGATGGACAGGGGGCTCATCAGCCCCAGCATTTT | CASSDGQGAHQPQHF
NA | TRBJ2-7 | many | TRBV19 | TGTGCCAGTAGTGATAGGGGGGCCGTCTCCTACGAGCAGTACTTC | CASSDRGAVSYEQYF
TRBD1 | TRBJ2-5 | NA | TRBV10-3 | TGTGCCATCAGTGCGGACAGGGGGGTACAAGAGACCCAGTACTTC | CAISADRGVQETQYF
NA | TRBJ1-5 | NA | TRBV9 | TGTGCCAGCAGCCAAGAAGACGGCCGCAATCAGCCCCAGCATTTT | CASSQEDGRNQPQHF
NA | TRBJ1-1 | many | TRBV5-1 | TGCGCCAGCACCTTGGAGGGACTTGAAGCTTTCTTT | CASTLEGLEAFF
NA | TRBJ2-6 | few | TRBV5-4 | TGTGCCTGGGACATCAGGAACTCTGGGGCCAACGTCCTGACTTTC | CAWDIRNSGANVLTF
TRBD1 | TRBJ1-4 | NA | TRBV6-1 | TGTGCCAGCAGTTGGACAGGGGACGAAGAAAAACTGTTTTTT | CASSWTGDEEKLFF
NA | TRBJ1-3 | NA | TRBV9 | TGTGCCAGCAGCGTAGGTCAGCGGGATGGAAACACCATATATTTT | CASSVGQRDGNTIYF
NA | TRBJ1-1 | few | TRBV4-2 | TGTGCCAGCAGCCACACGGGGATTCGCGCTGAAGCTTTCTTT | CASSHTGIRAEAFF
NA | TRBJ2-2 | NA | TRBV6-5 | TGTGCCGCAAAAAGAGGGGACACCGGGGAGCTGTTTTTT | CAAKRGDTGELFF
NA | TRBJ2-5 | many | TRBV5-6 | TGTGCCAGCAGCCAATGGGAGACCCAGTACTTC | CASSQWETQYF
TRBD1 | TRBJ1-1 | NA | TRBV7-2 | TGTGCCAGCAGCTTTCAGGGGGCGAAGGCTTTCTTT | CASSFQGAKAFF
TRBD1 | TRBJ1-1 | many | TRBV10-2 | TGCGCCAGCAGTGAAGTGTCAGGGGGGACTGAAGCTTTCTTT | CASSEVSGGTEAFF
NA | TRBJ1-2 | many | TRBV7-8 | TGTGCCAGCAGCTTAGCCATCGGTCTTTATGGCTACACCTTC | CASSLAIGLYGYTF
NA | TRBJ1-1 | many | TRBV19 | TGTGCCAGTAGTATTTACGGGAACACTGAAGCTTTCTTT | CASSIYGNTEAFF
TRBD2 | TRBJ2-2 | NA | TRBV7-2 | TGTGCCAGCCACCTTGGGGGCGGGGGGGCATCTACCGGGGAGCTGTTTTTT | CASHLGGGGASTGELFF